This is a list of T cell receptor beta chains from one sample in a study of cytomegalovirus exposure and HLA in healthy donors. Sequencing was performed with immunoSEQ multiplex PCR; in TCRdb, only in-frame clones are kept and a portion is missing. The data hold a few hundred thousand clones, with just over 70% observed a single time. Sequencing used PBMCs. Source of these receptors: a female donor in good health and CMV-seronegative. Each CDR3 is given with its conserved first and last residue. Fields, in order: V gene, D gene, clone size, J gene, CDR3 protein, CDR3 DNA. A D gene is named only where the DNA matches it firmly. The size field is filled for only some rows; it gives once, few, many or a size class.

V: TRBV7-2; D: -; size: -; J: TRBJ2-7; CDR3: CASSLSRHRGDEQYF; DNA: TGTGCCAGCAGCTTGTCCCGCCACCGGGGAGACGAGCAGTACTTC
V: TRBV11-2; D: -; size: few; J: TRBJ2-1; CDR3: CASSLGDAGNNEQFF; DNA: TGTGCCAGCAGCTTAGGAGACGCAGGGAACAATGAGCAGTTCTTC
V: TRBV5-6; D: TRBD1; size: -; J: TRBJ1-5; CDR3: CASSSGATTGYQPQHF; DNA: TGTGCCAGCAGTTCGGGAGCCACGACAGGGTATCAGCCCCAGCATTTT
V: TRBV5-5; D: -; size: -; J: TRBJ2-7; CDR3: CASLSDRSYEQYF; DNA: TGTGCCAGTTTGAGCGACCGGTCCTACGAGCAGTACTTC
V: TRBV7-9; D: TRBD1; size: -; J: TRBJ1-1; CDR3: CSSSSGDRMNTEAFF; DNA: TGTTCCAGCAGCTCTGGGGACAGAATGAACACTGAAGCTTTCTTT
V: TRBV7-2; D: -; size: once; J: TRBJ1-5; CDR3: CASSLASGQPQHF; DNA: TGTGCCAGCAGCTTAGCATCCGGTCAGCCCCAGCATTTT
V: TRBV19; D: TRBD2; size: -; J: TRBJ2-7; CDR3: CASSSRGDSYEQYF; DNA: TGTGCCAGTAGTTCGCGGGGGGACTCCTACGAGCAGTACTTC
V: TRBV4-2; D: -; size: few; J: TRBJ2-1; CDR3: CASSQKADSSYNEQFF; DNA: TGTGCCAGCAGCCAGAAAGCGGATAGCTCCTACAATGAGCAGTTCTTC
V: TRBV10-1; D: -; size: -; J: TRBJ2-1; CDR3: CASSQTESYNEQFF; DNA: TGCGCCAGCAGCCAGACAGAGTCCTACAATGAGCAGTTCTTC
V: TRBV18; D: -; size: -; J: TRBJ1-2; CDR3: CASSPLGGPGYTF; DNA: TGTGCCAGCTCACCACTTGGTGGGCCTGGCTACACCTTC
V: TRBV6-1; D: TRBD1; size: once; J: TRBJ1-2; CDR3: CASSYPGTAGYTF; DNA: TGTGCCAGCAGCTACCCCGGGACAGCCGGCTACACCTTC
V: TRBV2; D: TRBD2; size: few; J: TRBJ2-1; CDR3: CASSGGLAGVGNEQFF; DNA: TGTGCCAGCAGCGGGGGGCTAGCGGGAGTCGGGAATGAGCAGTTCTTC
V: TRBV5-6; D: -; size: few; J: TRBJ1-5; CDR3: CASSVDRGNQPQHF; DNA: TGTGCCAGCAGCGTGGACCGGGGGAATCAGCCCCAGCATTTT
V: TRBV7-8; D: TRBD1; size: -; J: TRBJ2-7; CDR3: CASSSPGQDSYEQYF; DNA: TGTGCCAGCAGCTCACCGGGACAGGATTCCTACGAGCAGTACTTC
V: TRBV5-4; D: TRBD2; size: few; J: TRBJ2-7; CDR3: CASSRPGLESYEQYF; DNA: TGTGCCAGCAGCAGACCGGGACTAGAGTCCTACGAGCAGTACTTC
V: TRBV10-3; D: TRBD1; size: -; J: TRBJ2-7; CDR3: CAIRVGQGLYEQYF; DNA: TGTGCCATCAGGGTTGGACAGGGTTTGTACGAGCAGTACTTC
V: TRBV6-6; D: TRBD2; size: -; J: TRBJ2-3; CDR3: CASSNPGLAGPNTQYF; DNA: TGTGCCAGCAGCAATCCGGGACTAGCGGGACCGAATACGCAGTATTTT
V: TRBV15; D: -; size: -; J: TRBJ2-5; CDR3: CATSRDGDFKGGTQYF; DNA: TGTGCCACCAGCAGAGATGGGGACTTCAAAGGTGGGACCCAGTACTTC
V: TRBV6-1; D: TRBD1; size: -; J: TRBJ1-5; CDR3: CASSSDRDIHPQHF; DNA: TGTGCCAGCAGTTCTGACAGGGACATTCACCCCCAGCATTTT
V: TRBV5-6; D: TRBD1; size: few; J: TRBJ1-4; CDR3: CASSRDRGNEKLFF; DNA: TGTGCCAGCAGCAGGGACAGGGGTAATGAAAAACTGTTTTTT
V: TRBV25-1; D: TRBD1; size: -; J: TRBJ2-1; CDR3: CASFGQGASNEQFF; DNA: TGTGCCAGCTTCGGACAGGGGGCGTCCAATGAGCAGTTCTTC
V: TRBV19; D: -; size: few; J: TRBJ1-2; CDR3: CASSMGTALGLNYGYTF; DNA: TGTGCCAGTAGTATGGGGACTGCCCTAGGACTAAACTATGGCTACACCTTC
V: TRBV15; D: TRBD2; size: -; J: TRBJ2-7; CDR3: CATSRDLALAGGYEQYF; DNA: TGTGCCACCAGCAGAGATCTTGCGCTAGCGGGAGGCTACGAGCAGTACTTC
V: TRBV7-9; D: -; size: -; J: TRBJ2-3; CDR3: CASSLIPGTDTQYF; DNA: TGTGCCAGCAGCTTAATTCCGGGCACAGATACGCAGTATTTT
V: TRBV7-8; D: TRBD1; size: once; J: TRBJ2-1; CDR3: CASSSYDRGLYNEQFF; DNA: TGTGCCAGCAGCTCCTACGACAGGGGGCTATACAATGAGCAGTTCTTC
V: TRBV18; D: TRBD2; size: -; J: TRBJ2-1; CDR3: CASSPYLADLSYNEQFF; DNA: TGTGCCAGCTCACCTTATCTAGCGGACCTTTCCTACAATGAGCAGTTCTTC
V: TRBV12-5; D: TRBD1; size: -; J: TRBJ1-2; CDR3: CASGLPPTHRGLNYGYTF; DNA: TGTGCTAGTGGCCTGCCCCCCACCCACAGGGGGCTTAACTATGGCTACACCTTC
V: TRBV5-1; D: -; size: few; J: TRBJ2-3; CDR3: CASSSSPTSSRANTQYF; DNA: TGCGCCAGCAGCTCTTCCCCGACTAGTTCACGGGCTAATACGCAGTATTTT
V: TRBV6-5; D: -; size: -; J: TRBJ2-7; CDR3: CASSYLGEQYF; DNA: TGTGCCAGCAGTTACCTGGGCGAGCAGTACTTC
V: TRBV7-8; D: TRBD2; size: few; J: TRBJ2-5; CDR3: CASSLGGAGVAETQYF; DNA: TGTGCCAGCAGCTTAGGAGGGGCGGGAGTAGCTGAGACCCAGTACTTC
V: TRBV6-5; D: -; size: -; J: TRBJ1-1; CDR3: CASSQGTVNTEAFF; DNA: TGTGCCAGCAGCCAGGGAACAGTGAACACTGAAGCTTTCTTT
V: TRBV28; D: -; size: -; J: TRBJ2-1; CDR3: CASSRDMSSYNEQFF; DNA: TGTGCCAGCAGTCGGGACATGAGCTCCTACAATGAGCAGTTCTTC
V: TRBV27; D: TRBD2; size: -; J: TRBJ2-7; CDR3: CASSPGGGSEQYF; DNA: TGTGCCAGCAGCCCCGGGGGGGGTAGCGAGCAGTACTTC
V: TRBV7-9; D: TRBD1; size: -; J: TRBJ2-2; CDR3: CATGQGAHRTGELFF; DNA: TGTGCCACAGGGCAGGGGGCCCACAGGACCGGGGAGCTGTTTTTT
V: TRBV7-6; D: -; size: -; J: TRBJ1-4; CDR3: CASSLDRTGGSEKLFF; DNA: TGTGCCAGCAGCTTAGATCGTACGGGGGGTAGCGAAAAACTGTTTTTT
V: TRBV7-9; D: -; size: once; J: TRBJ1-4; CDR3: CSSSPQGEKLFF; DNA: TGTTCCAGCAGCCCCCAGGGTGAAAAACTGTTTTTT
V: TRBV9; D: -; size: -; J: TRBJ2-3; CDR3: CASSVAVGSSPDTQYF; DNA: TGTGCCAGCAGCGTAGCTGTGGGGAGTAGCCCGGATACGCAGTATTTT
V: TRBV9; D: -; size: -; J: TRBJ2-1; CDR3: CASSVLATPHNEQFF; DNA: TGTGCCAGCAGCGTCCTAGCTACCCCTCACAATGAGCAGTTCTTC
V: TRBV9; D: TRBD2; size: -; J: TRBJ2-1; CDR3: CASSVPAGGSNEQFF; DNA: TGTGCCAGCAGCGTACCTGCGGGGGGCTCCAATGAGCAGTTCTTC
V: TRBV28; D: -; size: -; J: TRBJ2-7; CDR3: CASRSPLYEQYF; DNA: TGTGCCAGCAGGTCCCCCCTCTACGAGCAGTACTTC
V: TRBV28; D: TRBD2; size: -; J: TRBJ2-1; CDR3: CASSLGSGRPPIVNEQFF; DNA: TGTGCCAGCAGTCTTGGGAGCGGGAGACCCCCGATTGTGAATGAGCAGTTCTTC
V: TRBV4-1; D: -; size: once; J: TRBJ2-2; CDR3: CASSQRGTGELFF; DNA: TGCGCCAGCAGCCAAAGGGGCACCGGGGAGCTGTTTTTT
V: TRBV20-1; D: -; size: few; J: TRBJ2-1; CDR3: CSADSEQFF; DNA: TGCAGTGCCGATAGTGAGCAGTTCTTC
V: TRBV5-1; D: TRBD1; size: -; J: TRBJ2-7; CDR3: CASSPRTGENEQYF; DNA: TGCGCCAGCAGCCCCCGGACAGGGGAAAACGAGCAGTACTTC
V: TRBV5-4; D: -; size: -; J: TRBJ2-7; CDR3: CASSLGPEWPEQYF; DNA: TGTGCCAGCAGCTTGGGGCCGGAGTGGCCCGAGCAGTACTTC
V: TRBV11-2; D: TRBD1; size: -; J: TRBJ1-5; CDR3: CASSHWGDRGRRSNQPQHF; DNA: TGTGCCAGCAGTCACTGGGGGGACAGGGGGCGACGAAGCAATCAGCCCCAGCATTTT
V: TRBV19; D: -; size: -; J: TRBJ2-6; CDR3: CASSIPRELLRSSGANVLTF; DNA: TGTGCCAGTAGTATTCCTCGGGAACTCCTCCGTAGCTCTGGGGCCAACGTCCTGACTTTC
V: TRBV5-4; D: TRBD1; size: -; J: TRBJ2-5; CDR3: CASSPPGQGGFETQYF; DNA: TGTGCCAGCAGCCCACCGGGACAGGGAGGCTTCGAGACCCAGTACTTC
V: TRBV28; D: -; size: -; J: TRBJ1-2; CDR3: CASSRERFDRNYGYTF; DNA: TGTGCCAGCAGCCGTGAGAGGTTCGACCGTAACTATGGCTACACCTTC
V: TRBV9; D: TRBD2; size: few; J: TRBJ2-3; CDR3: CASSGTSGSVGDTQYF; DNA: TGTGCCAGCAGCGGGACTAGCGGGTCTGTTGGAGATACGCAGTATTTT
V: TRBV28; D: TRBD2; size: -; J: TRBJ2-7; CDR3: CASSRRLAGGYEQYF; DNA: TGTGCCAGCAGCCGTCGACTAGCGGGAGGGTACGAGCAGTACTTC
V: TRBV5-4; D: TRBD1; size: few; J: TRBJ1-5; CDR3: CASSITGGSEPQHF; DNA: TGTGCCAGCAGCATTACAGGGGGGAGCGAGCCCCAGCATTTT